This TCR beta chain was retrieved from a study of radiotherapy plus CTLA-4 blockade in lung cancer. Comments on this clone: Its antigen is not known.

Notes on the study in general: How blood T cell clones changed early, along with interferon-beta, reportedly forecast response best. Among blood TCR repertoires after radiotherapy plus ipilimumab, tumor-derived clones expanded.

The germline CDR1 and CDR2 sequences are LNHDA and SQIVND (reference sequence). The CDR3 is 12 amino acids. Deletions cut 5 bases from V and 17 bases from J, with 18 bases between. Clones were read by immunoSEQ multiplex PCR, and TCRdb kept only the in-frame ones, dropping some. Altogether 55,000 to 85,000 clones are present, around 77% being singletons, with the ten largest covering about 16%. CTLA-4 blockade using ipilimumab, together with focal radiation, was received by patients with chemo-refractory metastatic non-small-cell lung cancer. This sequence originates from a human donor with non-small cell lung cancer whose response to radiotherapy plus ipilimumab could not be evaluated. Some clones in this sample may be carry-over from other donors' samples. The V gene is TRBV19, the J gene TRBJ1-4; a weak D match, TRBD1 (5 bases). Material: peripheral blood, obtained from a patient treated with radiotherapy plus ipilimumab. The CDR3 loop reads CASSEIRGPSFF. CDR3 DNA sequence: TGTGCCAGTAGTGAGATTAGGGGTCCTTCTTTTTTT.